This T cell receptor (beta chain) was retrieved from a study of CD8+CD57+ T cells in acquired aplastic anemia. The wider study: Quantities of DNA derived from sorted CD4+ and CD8+ cells averaged approximately 3.5 ug. Mean read depth for CD4+ cells from healthy donors was 10 million to 14 million.

This clonotype was recorded at least ten times. The study profiled TCR beta VDJ and CDR3 using genomic DNA as template. TCRdb redid the calling of the reads with MiXCR, one entry per CDR3 protein. The table lists 40,000 to 45,000 distinct CDR3 sequences, approximately 71% of them singletons. V gave up 4 bases and J gave up 5 bases, with 15 bases separating them. CDR3 length: 15 residues. The sequence was collected from a human donor in good health, serving as a control. The rearrangement joins TRBV12-3 or TRBV12-4 to TRBJ2-1; D gene ambiguous. What was sequenced was sorted CD4+, CD8+, or CD8+CD57+ T cells (not recorded which) from PBMCs. CDR3 DNA: TGTGCCAGCAGTTCTGGGATCGGCAAAAACAATGAGCAGTTCTTC. Its translation is CASSSGIGKNNEQFF.